This T cell receptor (beta chain) came from a study of blood T cell repertoires in COVID-19. Study-level information: COVID-19 samples, acute and convalescent, were from the United States, Italy and Spain.

The CDR3 is made up of 14 amino acids. V lost 3 bases and J lost 5, with 13 bases in between. Germline V gives CDR1 KGHSH, CDR2 LQKENI. In the original analysis: Amplified reference gene primers provided the basis for estimating nucleated cell counts. Sequencing was performed with immunoSEQ multiplex PCR; in TCRdb, only in-frame clones are kept and a portion is missing. D and trimming were read from the DNA, whereas the V and J calls and clone size are those reported in that table. This table holds about 220,000 clones, 70% to 85% found once. J is TRBJ1-1 and V is TRBV18, with D possibly TRBD1 on 6 matching bases. What was sequenced was PBMCs or T cells enriched from blood (not recorded which). This clonotype was obtained from a woman aged 55-69 years who had recovered from COVID-19. This CDR3 is CASSPSGGETEAFF. The CDR3 DNA follows: TGTGCCAGCTCACCGAGCGGGGGCGAAACTGAAGCTTTCTTT.